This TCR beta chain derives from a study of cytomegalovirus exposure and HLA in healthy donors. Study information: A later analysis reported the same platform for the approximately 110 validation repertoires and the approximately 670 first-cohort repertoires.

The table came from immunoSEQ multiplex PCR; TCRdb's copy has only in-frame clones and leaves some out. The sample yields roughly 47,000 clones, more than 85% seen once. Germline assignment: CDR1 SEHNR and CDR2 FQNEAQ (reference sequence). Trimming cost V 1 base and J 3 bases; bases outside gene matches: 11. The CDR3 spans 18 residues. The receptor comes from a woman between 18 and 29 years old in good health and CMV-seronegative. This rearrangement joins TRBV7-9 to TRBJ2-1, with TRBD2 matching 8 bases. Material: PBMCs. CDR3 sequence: CASSLGRGRGARYNEQFF. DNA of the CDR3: TGTGCCAGCAGCTTAGGAAGAGGGCGGGGGGCGCGCTACAATGAGCAGTTCTTC.